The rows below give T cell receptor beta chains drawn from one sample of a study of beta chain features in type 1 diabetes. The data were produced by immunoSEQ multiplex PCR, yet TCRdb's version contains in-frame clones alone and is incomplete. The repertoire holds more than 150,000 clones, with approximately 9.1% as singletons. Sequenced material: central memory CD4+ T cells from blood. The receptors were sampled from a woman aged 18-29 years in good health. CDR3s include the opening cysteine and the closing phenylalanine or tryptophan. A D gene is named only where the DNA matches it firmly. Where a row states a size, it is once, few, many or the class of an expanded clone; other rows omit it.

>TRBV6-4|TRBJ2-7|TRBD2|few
CASRKVPTSGSYEQYF
TGTGCCAGCAGAAAGGTCCCGACTAGCGGCTCCTACGAGCAGTACTTC
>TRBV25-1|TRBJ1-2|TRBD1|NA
CASYSISGGGEGYTF
TGTGCCAGCTACTCGATCTCAGGGGGCGGAGAAGGCTACACCTTC
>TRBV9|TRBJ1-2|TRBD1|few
CASSVTGGSNYGYTF
TGTGCCAGCAGCGTTACAGGGGGCTCTAACTATGGCTACACCTTC
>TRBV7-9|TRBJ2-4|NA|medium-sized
CASSIGAGLAKNIQYF
TGTGCCAGCAGCATTGGCGCGGGCCTAGCCAAAAACATTCAGTACTTC
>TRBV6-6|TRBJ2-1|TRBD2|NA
CASTAGTSGSPEQFF
TGTGCCAGCACTGCCGGGACTAGCGGGAGTCCTGAGCAGTTCTTC
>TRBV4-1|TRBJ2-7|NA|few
CASSQDQGRECYF
TGCGCCAGCAGCCAAGATCAGGGACGGGAGTGTTACTTC
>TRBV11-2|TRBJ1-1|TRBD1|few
CASSLGRGLAFF
TGTGCCAGCAGCTTGGGCAGGGGGCTAGCTTTCTTT
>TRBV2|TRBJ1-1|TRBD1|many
CASSGQGGRTEAFF
TGTGCCAGCAGTGGACAGGGGGGACGCACTGAAGCTTTCTTT
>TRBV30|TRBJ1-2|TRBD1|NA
CAWSTTGTFNYGYTF
TGTGCCTGGAGCACGACAGGGACTTTTAACTATGGCTACACCTTC
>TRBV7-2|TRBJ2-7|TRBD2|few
CASSLWGNSGGALEQYF
TGTGCCAGCAGCTTATGGGGTAACAGCGGGGGGGCCTTGGAGCAGTACTTC
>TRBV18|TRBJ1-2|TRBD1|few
CASSPGTGPRGYTF
TGTGCCAGCTCACCTGGGACAGGGCCGCGAGGCTACACCTTC
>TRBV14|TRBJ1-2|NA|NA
CASSPVRGTQGYTF
TGTGCCAGCAGCCCTGTCCGGGGTACCCAAGGGTACACCTTC
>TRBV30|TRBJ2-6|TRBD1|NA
CAWSPGTGGAGANVLTF
TGTGCCTGGAGTCCCGGGACAGGGGGCGCTGGGGCCAACGTCCTGACTTTC
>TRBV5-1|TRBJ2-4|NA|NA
CASSFGGTTKNIQYF
TGCGCCAGCAGCTTTGGTGGGACAACTAAAAACATTCAGTACTTC
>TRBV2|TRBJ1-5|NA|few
CASRSGMNQPQHF
TGTGCCAGCAGGAGCGGAATGAATCAGCCCCAGCATTTT
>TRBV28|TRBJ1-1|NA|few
CASRVDRENTEAFF
TGTGCCAGCAGGGTAGACAGAGAGAACACTGAAGCTTTCTTT
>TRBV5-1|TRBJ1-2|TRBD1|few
CASSLNSGTGHYGYTF
TGCGCCAGCAGCTTGAACTCCGGGACAGGGCACTATGGCTACACCTTC
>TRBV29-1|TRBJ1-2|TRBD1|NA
CSVVDRGGGYTF
TGCAGCGTCGTGGACAGGGGAGGGGGCTACACCTTC
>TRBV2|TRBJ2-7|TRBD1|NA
CASNGQGSFEQYF
TGTGCCAGCAACGGACAGGGGTCCTTCGAGCAGTACTTC
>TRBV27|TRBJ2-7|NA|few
CASSSTRGGNEQYF
TGTGCCAGCAGTTCGACGAGGGGCGGGAACGAGCAGTACTTC
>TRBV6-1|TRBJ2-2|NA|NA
CASIRGTNTGELFF
TGTGCCAGCATCCGGGGGACGAACACCGGGGAGCTGTTTTTT
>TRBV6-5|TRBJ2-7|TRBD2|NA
CASSWSLAGSLYEQYF
TGTGCCAGCAGTTGGTCACTAGCGGGGAGTCTCTACGAGCAGTACTTC
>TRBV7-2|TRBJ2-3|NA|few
CASSTERARRDTQYF
TGTGCCAGCAGCACCGAGCGGGCCAGACGAGATACGCAGTATTTT
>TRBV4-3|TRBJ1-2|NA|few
CASSQDTGSDYGYTF
TGCGCCAGCAGCCAAGATACGGGGAGTGATTATGGCTACACCTTC
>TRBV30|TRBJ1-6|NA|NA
CAWIQGGAGGGSPLHF
TGTGCCTGGATTCAGGGCGGGGCAGGCGGTGGCTCACCCCTCCACTTT
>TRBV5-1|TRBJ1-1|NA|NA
CASRTWGDTEAFF
TGCGCCAGCCGAACTTGGGGGGACACTGAAGCTTTCTTT
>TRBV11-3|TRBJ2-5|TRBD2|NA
CASSPGLAEGETQYF
TGTGCCAGCAGCCCGGGACTAGCGGAAGGGGAGACCCAGTACTTC
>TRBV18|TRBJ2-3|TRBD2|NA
CASSPWTSGSPDTQYF
TGTGCCAGCTCACCCTGGACTAGCGGTTCCCCAGATACGCAGTATTTT
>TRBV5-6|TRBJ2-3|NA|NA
CASSGGTFGDTQYF
TGTGCCAGCAGCGGCGGGACTTTCGGGGATACGCAGTATTTT
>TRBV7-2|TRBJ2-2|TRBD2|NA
CASSLAGGVRGELFF
TGTGCCAGCAGCTTAGCTGGGGGGGTTCGGGGGGAGCTGTTTTTT
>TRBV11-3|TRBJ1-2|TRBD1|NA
CASSPYRGDLYGYTF
TGTGCCAGCAGTCCCTACAGGGGGGACCTTTATGGCTACACCTTC
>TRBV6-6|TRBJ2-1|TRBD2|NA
CASRRAGGDGEQFF
TGTGCCAGCAGGAGAGCGGGAGGAGACGGTGAGCAGTTCTTC
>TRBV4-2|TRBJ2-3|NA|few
CASSQLSQDTQYF
TGTGCCAGCAGCCAACTGTCTCAGGATACGCAGTATTTT
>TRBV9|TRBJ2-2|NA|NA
CASSAVGTLNTGELFF
TGTGCCAGCAGCGCAGTTGGGACTCTGAACACCGGGGAGCTGTTTTTT
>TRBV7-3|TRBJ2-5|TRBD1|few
CASSFYRGRNTETQYF
TGTGCCAGCAGCTTCTACAGGGGGCGCAATACAGAGACCCAGTACTTC
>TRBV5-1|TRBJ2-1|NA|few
CASSLESQGHEQFF
TGCGCCAGCAGCTTGGAGTCACAGGGACATGAGCAGTTCTTC
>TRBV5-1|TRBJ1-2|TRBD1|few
CASSTGGSYGYTF
TGCGCCAGCAGCACAGGGGGCTCCTATGGCTACACCTTC
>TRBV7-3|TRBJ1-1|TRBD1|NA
CASSSQGQGTTEAFF
TGTGCCAGCAGCTCCCAGGGACAGGGGACCACTGAAGCTTTCTTT
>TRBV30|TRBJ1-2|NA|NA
CAWKRRAGANYGYTF
TGTGCCTGGAAGCGGAGGGCCGGCGCTAACTATGGCTACACCTTC
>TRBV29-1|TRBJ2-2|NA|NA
CSPRGNTGELFF
TGCAGCCCCCGAGGGAACACCGGGGAGCTGTTTTTT
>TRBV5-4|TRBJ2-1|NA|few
CASSYDRRQFF
TGTGCCAGCAGCTACGACAGGCGGCAGTTCTTC
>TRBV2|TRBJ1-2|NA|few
CASQVEGGNGYTF
TGTGCCTCCCAAGTGGAGGGTGGAAATGGCTACACCTTC
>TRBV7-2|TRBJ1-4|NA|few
CASRSTSTNEKLFF
TGTGCCAGCAGGTCCACATCAACTAATGAAAAACTGTTTTTT
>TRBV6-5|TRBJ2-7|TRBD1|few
CASRLDRNYEQYF
TGTGCCAGCCGGTTGGACAGGAACTACGAGCAGTACTTC
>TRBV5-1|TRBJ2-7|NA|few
CASSGGTENYGYEQYF
TGCGCCAGCAGCGGCGGGACTGAAAATTATGGCTACGAGCAGTACTTC
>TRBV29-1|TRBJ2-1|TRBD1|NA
CSVGRWDSQYNEQFF
TGCAGCGTTGGACGCTGGGACAGTCAGTACAATGAGCAGTTCTTC
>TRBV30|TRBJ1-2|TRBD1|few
CAWSVGGTAGGYTF
TGTGCCTGGAGTGTGGGCGGGACAGCTGGGGGCTACACCTTC
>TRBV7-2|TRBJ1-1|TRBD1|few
CASSGTGGAAEAFF
TGTGCCAGCAGCGGGACAGGGGGTGCGGCTGAAGCTTTCTTT
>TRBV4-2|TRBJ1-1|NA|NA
CASSQPKIDTEAFF
TGTGCCAGCAGCCAACCGAAAATAGACACTGAAGCTTTCTTT
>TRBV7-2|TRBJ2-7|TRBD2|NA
CASSLNAGGSYEQYF
TGTGCCAGCAGCTTAAACGCGGGGGGTTCCTACGAGCAGTACTTC
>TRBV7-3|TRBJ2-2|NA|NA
CASSFMAGSTAGELFF
TGTGCCAGCAGCTTTATGGCGGGATCGACGGCCGGGGAGCTGTTTTTT
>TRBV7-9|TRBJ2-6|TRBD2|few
CASSLTAGASGANVLTF
TGTGCCAGCAGCTTAACGGCGGGAGCTTCTGGGGCCAACGTCCTGACTTTC
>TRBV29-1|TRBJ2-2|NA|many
CSVQVQGDGELFF
TGCAGCGTTCAAGTACAGGGCGACGGGGAGCTGTTTTTT
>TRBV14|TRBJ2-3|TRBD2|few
CASSHSGRVTDTQYF
TGTGCCAGCAGCCACAGCGGGAGGGTCACAGATACGCAGTATTTT
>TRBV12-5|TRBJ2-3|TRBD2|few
CASQAGESTDTQYF
TGTGCTAGTCAAGCGGGAGAGTCCACAGATACGCAGTATTTT
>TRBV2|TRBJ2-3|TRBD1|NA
CASSRTGGTDTQYF
TGTGCCAGCAGTCGGACAGGTGGGACAGATACGCAGTATTTT
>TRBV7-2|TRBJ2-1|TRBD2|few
CASSSLSGVSSYNEQFF
TGTGCCAGCAGCTCCCTTAGCGGGGTTAGCTCCTACAATGAGCAGTTCTTC
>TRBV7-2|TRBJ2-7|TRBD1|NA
CASSSATGRTYEQYF
TGTGCCAGCAGCTCAGCGACAGGGAGAACCTACGAGCAGTACTTC
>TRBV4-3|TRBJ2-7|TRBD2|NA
CASSQGTSGGSSYEQYF
TGCGCCAGCAGCCAAGGGACTAGCGGGGGAAGCTCCTACGAGCAGTACTTC